Each of the 14 T cell receptor beta chains below was sequenced from the same sample in a study of T cells in Graves' hyperthyroidism and ophthalmopathy. The source material, RNA transcripts, was used to amplify TCR beta CDR3 regions. The HTBI primer set was used in a first-round RT-PCR of the TCR CDR3. TCRdb re-analysed the multiplex PCR reads in MiXCR, keeping a single row per CDR3 protein. Of 490,000 or so distinct CDR3 sequences in the sample, over 35% were seen once. Sequenced: peripheral blood or thyroid tissue (not recorded which). All receptors derive from an adult woman with Graves' disease, either hyperthyroidism or ophthalmopathy (not recorded which).

This chain joins TRBV9 and TRBJ1-6; D is perhaps TRBD1 (5 bases). Germline-derived CDR1 and CDR2 are SGDLS and YYNGEE. The germline V and J ends were trimmed by 0 bases and 10 bases, with 14 bases remaining between them. The CDR3 spans 15 residues. The DNA for the CDR3 is TGTGCCAGCAGCGTAGTAGGCAGGGTGCGGTCACCCCTCCACTTT. Protein sequence: CASSVVGRVRSPLHF.

The chain recombines TRBV10-2 with TRBJ1-6; 8 positions agree with TRBD1. The CDR3 is 18 amino acids. With 0 bases clipped from V and 0 bases from J, the junction kept 4 bases outside the gene matches. Germline lookup yields CDR1 WSHSY and CDR2 SAAADI. The DNA of the CDR3 is TGCGCCAGCAGTGAGTCGTCAGGACAGGGCTCCTATAATTCACCCCTCCACTTT. Its protein product is CASSESSGQGSYNSPLHF.

The V call is TRBV7-3, the J call TRBJ2-3, with D possibly being TRBD1 (5 bases). Trimming left V 2 bases short and J 6 bases short, with 12 bases between. CDR1 and CDR2 (germline): SGHTA, FQGTGA. The CDR3 runs 14 residues. The CDR3 spells CASSLSPTDDTQYF. The CDR3 DNA reads TGTGCCAGCAGCTTATCCCCGACAGATGATACGCAGTATTTT.

This clonotype was counted between two and nine times. The chain has TRBV7-2 and TRBJ2-2; no reliable D call. V dropped 3 bases and J dropped 0 bases, with 14 bases sitting between them. There are 17 residues in the CDR3. CDR1 is SGHTA, CDR2 FQGNSA, per germline. CDR3 coding DNA: TGTGCCAGCAGCTTCGGCAGAGGCCGACCGAACACCGGGGAGCTGTTTTTT. Amino acid sequence: CASSFGRGRPNTGELFF.

The CDR3: CSVAHTNTGETQYF. CDR3 bases: TGCAGCGTTGCACACACGAACACCGGGGAGACCCAGTACTTC. The chain is built from TRBV29-1 and TRBJ2-5; D is unclear. CDR1 and CDR2 from the germline V gene are SQVTM and ANQGSEA. The germline V and J ends were trimmed by 4 bases and 5 bases, with 17 bases remaining between them. The CDR3 runs 14 residues.

This clonotype was found many times. This chain links TRBV5-4 with TRBJ1-1; D remains ambiguous. Looked up from germline, CDR1 is SGHNT and CDR2 is YYREEE (reference sequence). V was cut by 6 bases and J by 1 base, with 13 bases left in between. The CDR3 extends over 14 amino acids. This CDR3 reads CASTLRGGNTEAFF. The CDR3 DNA reads as TGTGCCAGCACCCTAAGAGGAGGGAACACTGAAGCTTTCTTT. The complete variable domain, with remaining parts taken from reference TRBV5-4 and TRBJ1-1, reads ETGVTQSPTHLIKTRGQQVTLRCSSQSGHNTVSWYQQALGQGPQFIFQYYREEENGRGNFPPRFSGLQFPNYSSELNVNALELDDSALYLCASTLRGGNTEAFFGQGTRLTVV.

The chain is built from TRBV20-1 and TRBJ2-7, with 8 bases lining up with TRBD1. The CDR3 totals 16 residues. Germline V gene data show CDR1 as DFQATT and CDR2 as SNEGSKA (reference sequence). V trimming: 1 base; J trimming: 2 bases; junction bases outside the gene matches: 10. The CDR3 DNA reads TGCAGTGCTAGAGTCACAGGGGGGACAGCCCCCTACGAGCAGTACTTC. Encoded protein: CSARVTGGTAPYEQYF.

This clonotype was observed at least ten times. J is TRBJ2-2 and V is TRBV7-2, with TRBD2 matching over 12 bases. CDR1 is SGHTA, CDR2 FQGNSA, per germline. This CDR3 has 16 amino acids. With 5 bases clipped from V and 6 bases from J, the junction kept 7 bases outside the gene matches. The CDR3 coding sequence is TGTGCCAGCAGCCGCAGGACTAGCGGGATGGCCGGGGAGCTGTTTTTT. Its translation: CASSRRTSGMAGELFF.

The V gene is TRBV29-1, the J gene TRBJ1-1, with D perhaps matching TRBD1 (5 bases). The V gene lost 3 bases and the J gene lost 4 bases, with 18 bases spanning the gap. This CDR3 spans 15 amino acids. CDR1 and CDR2 from the germline V gene are SQVTM and ANQGSEA. CDR3: CSVDPGQGLVTEAFF. CDR3 nucleotides: TGCAGCGTTGACCCCGGGCAGGGACTAGTCACTGAAGCTTTCTTT.

The chain recombines TRBV7-2 with TRBJ1-1, with 7 bases matching TRBD1. The CDR3 contains 12 residues. The trim removed 5 bases at V and 8 bases at J, leaving 5 bases unmatched. The germline V gene encodes CDR1 SGHTA and CDR2 FQGNSA. The CDR3, as DNA: TGTGCCAGCAGCGCCCGGGACAGAGAAGCTTTCTTT. It specifies CASSARDREAFF.

As for this clonotype: The junction departs from germline at one end; a sequencing error may be responsible. V and J are TRBV5-1 and TRBJ1-1; D not resolved. Germline CDR1 is SGHRS and CDR2 is YFSETQ. This CDR3 spans 16 amino acids. The CDR3 spells CASTPGSGTGNTEASF. CDR3 in DNA: TGCGCCAGCACCCCGGGGAGCGGTACGGGGAACACTGAAGCTTCCTTT. Variable domain in full (rest from reference TRBV5-1 and TRBJ1-1): KAGVTQTPRYLIKTRGQQVTLSCSPISGHRSVSWYQQTPGQGLQFLFEYFSETQRNKGNFPGRFSGRQFSNSRSEMNVSTLELGDSALYLCASTPGSGTGNTEASFGQGTRLTVV.

V and J are TRBV18 and TRBJ1-1, with D unresolved. This CDR3 is built from 14 residues. Germline-derived CDR1 and CDR2 are KGHSH and LQKENI. With 3 bases removed from V and 3 bases from J, the gap between germline ends came to 11 bases. CDR3 amino acids: CASSPTPGDTEAFF. The CDR3 region has the DNA TGTGCCAGCTCACCGACTCCCGGGGACACTGAAGCTTTCTTT.

This chain uses TRBV7-3 with TRBJ2-5; perhaps D is TRBD1 or TRBD2 (5 bases each). The germline gives CDR1 SGHTA, CDR2 FQGTGA. CDR3 size: 15 residues. V shed 5 bases and J shed 5 bases, with 18 bases lying between them. CDR3: CASSLPGWGDETQYF. In nucleotides, the CDR3 is TGTGCCAGCAGCCTACCGGGATGGGGCGATGAGACCCAGTACTTC.

This clonotype was seen ten or more times. The chain employs TRBV20-1 and TRBJ1-1, with a tentative D call TRBD1 (6 bases). Germline V gives CDR1 DFQATT, CDR2 SNEGSKA (reference sequence). V was trimmed by 0 bases and J by 6 bases, leaving 11 bases between them. The CDR3 spans 13 residues. The CDR3 DNA follows: TGCAGTGCTAGAGATTGGGGGCATGCTGAAGCTTTCTTT. It specifies CSARDWGHAEAFF.